Presented here are 9 T cell receptor beta chains from one specimen sequenced in a study of cytomegalovirus exposure and HLA in healthy donors. The PCR contained 60 Vbeta and 13 Jbeta primers. Using immunoSEQ multiplex PCR, the repertoire was profiled, and TCRdb retains in-frame clones only, with some absent. This sample carries some 200,000 clones, 83% of them seen once, and the ten largest clones take over 1.5%. Sequencing was carried out using PBMCs. The receptors were gathered from a man aged 45-65 years in good health and CMV-seronegative.

This sequence joins TRBV6-1 and TRBJ1-3, with no clear D. The germline CDR1 and CDR2 sequences are MNHNS and SASEGT. The CDR3 is 15 residues long. The ends were cut back, 7 bases at V and 0 bases at J, with 13 bases in the middle. The CDR3 is CASKDRGTSGNTIYF. The CDR3 region has the DNA TGTGCCAGCAAGGATCGAGGAACCTCTGGAAACACCATATATTTT.

V is TRBV6-6 and J is TRBJ1-4; TRBD1 matches at 7 bases. After removal of 7 bases from V and 8 bases from J, the junction contained 7 bases not matched to a gene. From germline, CDR1 is MNHNY and CDR2 SVGAGI (reference sequence). The CDR3 is made up of 13 amino acids. The CDR3 region has the DNA TGTGCCAGCACGACAGGGAGAAGAGAAAAACTGTTTTTT. Amino acids: CASTTGRREKLFF.

The chain is built from TRBV7-2 and TRBJ1-5; D call uncertain. Trimming removed 7 bases at V and 7 bases at J, with 17 bases between. The germline V gene encodes CDR1 SGHTA and CDR2 FQGNSA. CDR3 size: 14 residues. The CDR3 region has the DNA TGTGCCAGCACCCTAAACGTGGGCACGCAGCCCCAGCATTTT. It specifies CASTLNVGTQPQHF.

The chain links TRBV7-9 to TRBJ2-5, with 9 nucleotides matching TRBD1. The CDR3 loop spans 17 amino acids. Trimming cost V 3 bases and J 5 bases; bases outside gene matches: 13. Germline V gene sequence: CDR1 SEHNR, CDR2 FQNEAQ (reference sequence). The CDR3 DNA reads as TGTGCCAGCAGCTTGACACCGGGACAGGGTAACTCGGAGACCCAGTACTTC. The encoded protein is CASSLTPGQGNSETQYF.

The V call is TRBV14, the J call TRBJ2-5, with D possibly matching TRBD1 (5 bases). The CDR3 loop spans 15 amino acids. V lost 0 bases to trimming and J lost 3 bases, with 11 bases between them. Germline values: CDR1 SGHDN, CDR2 FVKESK. Here the CDR3 DNA reads TGTGCCAGCAGCCAAGAGTGGGGCCGGGAAGAGACCCAGTACTTC. Amino acids: CASSQEWGREETQYF.

The genes are TRBV4-3 and TRBJ1-5, with D maybe TRBD1 (6 bases). The V gene's germline CDR1 is LGHNA and CDR2 YSLEER. Trimming took off 1 base at V and 5 bases at J, with 12 bases between the two ends. This CDR3 contains 15 residues. The CDR3 DNA is TGCGCCAGCAGCCAAGCATGGGGGCTGGATCAGCCCCAGCATTTT. It translates to CASSQAWGLDQPQHF.

The chain couples TRBV9 to TRBJ2-1, with D possibly TRBD2 on 6 matching bases. V was cut by 1 base and J by 0 bases, with 11 bases left in between. The CDR3 is made up of 16 amino acids. The germline CDR1 and CDR2 sequences are SGDLS and YYNGEE. CDR3 amino acids: CASSVRGESSYNEQFF. The CDR3 DNA sequence: TGTGCCAGCAGCGTACGCGGGGAGAGCTCCTACAATGAGCAGTTCTTC.

CDR3: CASSLDRGHFEAFF. In DNA form, the CDR3 reads TGTGCCAGCAGCTTAGATCGGGGACACTTTGAAGCTTTCTTT. The gene calls are TRBV11-3 and TRBJ1-1; possibly TRBD1 for D (6 bases). In germline, CDR1 is SGHNT, CDR2 YENEEA. This CDR3 has 14 amino acids. Trimming removed 0 bases from V and 7 bases from J, with 12 bases in between. The full variable domain, its missing parts supplied by reference TRBV11-3 and TRBJ1-1, is EAGVVQSPRYKIIEKKQPVAFWCNPISGHNTLYWYLQNLGQGPELLIRYENEEAVDDSQLPKDRFSAERLKGVDSTLKIQPAELGDSAVYLCASSLDRGHFEAFFGQGTRLTVV.

The rearrangement joins TRBV5-1 to TRBJ2-7; 8 bases map to TRBD2. Per the germline V gene, CDR1 is SGHRS and CDR2 is YFSETQ. The CDR3 is 19 amino acids. J gave up 6 bases and V 2 bases, and 22 bases lay outside the gene matches. This CDR3 is CASSFNGGAGGASVGEQYF. CDR3 DNA: TGCGCCAGCAGCTTCAACGGGGGGGCGGGGGGCGCCAGTGTCGGCGAGCAGTACTTC.